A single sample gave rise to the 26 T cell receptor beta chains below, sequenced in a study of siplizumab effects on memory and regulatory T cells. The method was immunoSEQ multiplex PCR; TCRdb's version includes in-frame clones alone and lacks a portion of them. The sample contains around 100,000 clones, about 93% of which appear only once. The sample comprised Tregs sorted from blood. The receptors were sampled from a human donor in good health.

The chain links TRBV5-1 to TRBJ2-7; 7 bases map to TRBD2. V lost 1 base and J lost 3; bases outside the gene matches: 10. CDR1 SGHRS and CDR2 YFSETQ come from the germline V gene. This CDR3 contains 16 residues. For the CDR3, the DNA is TGCGCCAGCAGCTTGATTTCGGCGGGAGAGAGCTACGAGCAGTACTTC. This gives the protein CASSLISAGESYEQYF.

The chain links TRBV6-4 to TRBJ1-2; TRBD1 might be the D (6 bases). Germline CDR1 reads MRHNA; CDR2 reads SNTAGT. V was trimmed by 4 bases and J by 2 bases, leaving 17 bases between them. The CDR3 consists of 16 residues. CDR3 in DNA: TGTGCCAGCAGTGCCCGGGGGGGACACTTAAACTATGGCTACACCTTC. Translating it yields CASSARGGHLNYGYTF.

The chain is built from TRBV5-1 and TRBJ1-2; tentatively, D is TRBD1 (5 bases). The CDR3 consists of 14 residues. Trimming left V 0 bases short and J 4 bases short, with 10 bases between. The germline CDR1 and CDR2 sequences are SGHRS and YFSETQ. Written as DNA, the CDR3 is TGCGCCAGCAGCTTGGAGGGGAAGTCCTATGGCTACACCTTC. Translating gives CASSLEGKSYGYTF.

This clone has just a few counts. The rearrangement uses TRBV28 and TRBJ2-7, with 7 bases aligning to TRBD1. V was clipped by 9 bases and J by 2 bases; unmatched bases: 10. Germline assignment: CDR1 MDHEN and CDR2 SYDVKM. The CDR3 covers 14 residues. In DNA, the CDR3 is TGTGCCAGTAGAAGGGGGACAGCAGCCTACGAGCAGTACTTC. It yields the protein CASRRGTAAYEQYF.

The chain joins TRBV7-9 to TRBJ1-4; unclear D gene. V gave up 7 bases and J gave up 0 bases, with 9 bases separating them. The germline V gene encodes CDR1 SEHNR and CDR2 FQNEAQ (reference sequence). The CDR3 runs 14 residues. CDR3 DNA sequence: TGTGCCAGCACCTCGGCCGCAACTAATGAAAAACTGTTTTTT. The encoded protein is CASTSAATNEKLFF.

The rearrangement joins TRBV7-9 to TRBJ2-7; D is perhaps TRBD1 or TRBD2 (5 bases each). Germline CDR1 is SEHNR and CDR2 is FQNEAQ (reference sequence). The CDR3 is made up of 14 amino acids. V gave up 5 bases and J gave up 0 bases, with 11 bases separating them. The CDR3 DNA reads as TGTGCCAGCAGCAGATGGGACGGCTCCTACGAGCAGTACTTC. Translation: CASSRWDGSYEQYF. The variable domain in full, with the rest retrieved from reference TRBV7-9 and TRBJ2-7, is DTGVSQNPRHKITKRGQNVTFRCDPISEHNRLYWYRQTLGQGPEFLTYFQNEAQLEKSRLLSDRFSAERPKGSFSTLEIQRTEQGDSAMYLCASSRWDGSYEQYFGPGTRLTVT.

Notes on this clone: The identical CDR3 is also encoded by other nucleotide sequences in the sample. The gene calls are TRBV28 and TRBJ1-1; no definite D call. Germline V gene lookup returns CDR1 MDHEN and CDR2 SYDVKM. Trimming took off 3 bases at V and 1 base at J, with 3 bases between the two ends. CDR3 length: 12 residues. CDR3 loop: CASSFGNTEAFF. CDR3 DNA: TGTGCCAGCAGTTTTGGGAACACTGAAGCTTTCTTT.

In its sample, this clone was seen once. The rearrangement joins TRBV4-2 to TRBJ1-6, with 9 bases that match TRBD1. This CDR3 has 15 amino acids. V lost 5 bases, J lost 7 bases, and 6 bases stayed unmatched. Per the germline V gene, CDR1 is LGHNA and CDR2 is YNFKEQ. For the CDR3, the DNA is TGTGCCAGCAGCGGACGGACAGGGGAAAATTCACCCCTCCACTTT. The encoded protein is CASSGRTGENSPLHF.

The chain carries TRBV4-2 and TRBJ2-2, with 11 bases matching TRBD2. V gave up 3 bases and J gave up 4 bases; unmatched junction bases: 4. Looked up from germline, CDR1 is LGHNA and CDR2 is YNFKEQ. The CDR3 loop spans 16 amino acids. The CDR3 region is CASSHRLAGTTGELFF. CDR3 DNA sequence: TGTGCCAGCAGCCACAGACTAGCGGGGACCACCGGGGAGCTGTTTTTT.

The CDR3 is CAISESQLAGGSRGEQFF. Written as DNA, the CDR3 is TGTGCCATCAGTGAGTCGCAACTAGCGGGAGGTAGTAGGGGAGAGCAGTTCTTC. This chain links TRBV10-3 with TRBJ2-1; 12 bases fit TRBD2. J gave up 10 bases and V 0 bases, and 13 bases lay outside the gene matches. Germline V gene data show CDR1 as ENHRY and CDR2 as SYGVKD. The CDR3 has 18 residues.

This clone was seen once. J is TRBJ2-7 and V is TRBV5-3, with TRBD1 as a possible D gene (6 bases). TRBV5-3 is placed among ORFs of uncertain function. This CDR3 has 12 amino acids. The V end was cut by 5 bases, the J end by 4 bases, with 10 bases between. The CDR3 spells CARRKDSYEQYF. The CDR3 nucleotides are TGTGCCAGAAGGAAGGACAGTTACGAGCAGTACTTC.

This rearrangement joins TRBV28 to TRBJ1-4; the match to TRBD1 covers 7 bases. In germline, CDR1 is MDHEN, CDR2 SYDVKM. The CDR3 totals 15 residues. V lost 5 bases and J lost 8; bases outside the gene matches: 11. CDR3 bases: TGTGCCAGCAGTGCCCTACAGGGGAAAAACGAAAAACTGTTTTTT. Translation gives CASSALQGKNEKLFF.

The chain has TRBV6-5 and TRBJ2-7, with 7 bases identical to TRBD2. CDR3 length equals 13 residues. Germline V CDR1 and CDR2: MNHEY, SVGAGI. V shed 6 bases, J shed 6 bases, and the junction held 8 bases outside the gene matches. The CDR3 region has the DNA TGTGCCAGCAGGGCAGGGAGGGCTCGCGAGCAGTACTTC. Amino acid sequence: CASRAGRAREQYF.

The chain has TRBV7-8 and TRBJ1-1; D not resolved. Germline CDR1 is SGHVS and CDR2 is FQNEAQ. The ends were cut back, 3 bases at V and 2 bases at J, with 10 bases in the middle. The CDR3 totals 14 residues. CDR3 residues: CASSLRGPNTEAFF. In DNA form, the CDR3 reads TGTGCCAGCAGCTTGAGAGGCCCTAACACTGAAGCTTTCTTT.

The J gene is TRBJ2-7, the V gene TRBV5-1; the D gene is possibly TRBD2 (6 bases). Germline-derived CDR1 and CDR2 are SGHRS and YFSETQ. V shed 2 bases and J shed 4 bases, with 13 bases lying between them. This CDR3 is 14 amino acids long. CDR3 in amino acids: CASSFAGSLYEQYF. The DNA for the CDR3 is TGCGCCAGCAGCTTTGCGGGATCCCTATACGAGCAGTACTTC. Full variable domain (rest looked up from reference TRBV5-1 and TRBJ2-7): KAGVTQTPRYLIKTRGQQVTLSCSPISGHRSVSWYQQTPGQGLQFLFEYFSETQRNKGNFPGRFSGRQFSNSRSEMNVSTLELGDSALYLCASSFAGSLYEQYFGPGTRLTVT.

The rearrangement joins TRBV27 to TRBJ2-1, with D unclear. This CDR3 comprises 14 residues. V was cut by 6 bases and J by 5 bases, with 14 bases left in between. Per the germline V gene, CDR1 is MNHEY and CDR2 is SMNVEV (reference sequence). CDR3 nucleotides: TGTGCCAGCAGCCCGACTCGAATCAACAATGAGCAGTTCTTC. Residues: CASSPTRINNEQFF.

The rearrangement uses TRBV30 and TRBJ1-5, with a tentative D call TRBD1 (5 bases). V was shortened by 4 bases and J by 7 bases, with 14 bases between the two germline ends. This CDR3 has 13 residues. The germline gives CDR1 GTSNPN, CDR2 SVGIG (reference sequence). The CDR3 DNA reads TGTGCCTGGACCACGGGACTAAAGCAGCCCCAGCATTTT. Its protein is CAWTTGLKQPQHF.

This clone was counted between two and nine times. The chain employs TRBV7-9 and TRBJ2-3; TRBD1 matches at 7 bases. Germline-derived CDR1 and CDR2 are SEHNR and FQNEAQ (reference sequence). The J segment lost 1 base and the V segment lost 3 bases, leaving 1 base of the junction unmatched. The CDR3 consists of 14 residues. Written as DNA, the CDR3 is TGTGCCAGCAGCTTTACAGGGGGCACAGATACGCAGTATTTT. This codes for CASSFTGGTDTQYF. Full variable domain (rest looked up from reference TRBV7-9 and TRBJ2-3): DTGVSQNPRHKITKRGQNVTFRCDPISEHNRLYWYRQTLGQGPEFLTYFQNEAQLEKSRLLSDRFSAERPKGSFSTLEIQRTEQGDSAMYLCASSFTGGTDTQYFGPGTRLTVL.

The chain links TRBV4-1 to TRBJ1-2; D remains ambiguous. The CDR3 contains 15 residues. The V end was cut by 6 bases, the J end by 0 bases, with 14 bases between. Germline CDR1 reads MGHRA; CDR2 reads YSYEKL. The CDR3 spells CASRAYPTSNYGYTF. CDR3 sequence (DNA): TGCGCCAGCAGGGCTTACCCGACATCTAACTATGGCTACACCTTC.

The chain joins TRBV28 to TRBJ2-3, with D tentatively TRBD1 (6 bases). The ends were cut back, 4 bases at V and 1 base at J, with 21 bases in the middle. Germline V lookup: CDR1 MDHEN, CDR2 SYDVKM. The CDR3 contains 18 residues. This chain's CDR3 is CASSYTVAAGEGTDTQYF. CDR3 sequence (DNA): TGTGCCAGCAGTTACACCGTGGCTGCAGGGGAAGGCACAGATACGCAGTATTTT.

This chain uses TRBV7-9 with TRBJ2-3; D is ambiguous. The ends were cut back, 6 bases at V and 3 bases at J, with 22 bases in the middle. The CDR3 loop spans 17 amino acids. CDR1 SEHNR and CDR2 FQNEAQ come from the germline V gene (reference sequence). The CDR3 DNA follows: TGTGCCAGCAGTCCTCGTTCTGGTGGGCCCACGACAGATACGCAGTATTTT. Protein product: CASSPRSGGPTTDTQYF.

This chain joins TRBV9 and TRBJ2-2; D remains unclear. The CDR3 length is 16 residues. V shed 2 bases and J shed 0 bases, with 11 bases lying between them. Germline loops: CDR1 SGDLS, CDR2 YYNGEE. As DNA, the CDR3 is TGTGCCAGCAGCGTGCAGCTGACCACGAACACCGGGGAGCTGTTTTTT. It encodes CASSVQLTTNTGELFF.

This CDR3 is CASSLGSVTYEQYF. In DNA, the CDR3 is TGTGCCAGCAGCTTGGGTAGCGTTACCTACGAGCAGTACTTC. This chain uses TRBV5-4 with TRBJ2-7, with D perhaps TRBD2 (5 bases). The V gene lost 0 bases and the J gene lost 2 bases, with 9 bases spanning the gap. This CDR3 region has 14 residues. Germline CDR1 and CDR2: SGHNT and YYREEE (reference sequence).

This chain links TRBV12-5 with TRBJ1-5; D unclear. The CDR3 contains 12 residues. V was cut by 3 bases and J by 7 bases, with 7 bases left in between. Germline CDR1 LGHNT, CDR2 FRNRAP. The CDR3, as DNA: TGTGCTAGTGGTTTTTACGAGCAGCCCCAGCATTTT. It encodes CASGFYEQPQHF.

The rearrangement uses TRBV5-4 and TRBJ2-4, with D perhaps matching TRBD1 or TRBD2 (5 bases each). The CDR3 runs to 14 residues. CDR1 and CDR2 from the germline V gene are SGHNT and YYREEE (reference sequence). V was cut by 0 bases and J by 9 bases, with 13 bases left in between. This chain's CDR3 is CASSLAGARGIQYF. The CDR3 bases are TGTGCCAGCAGCTTGGCCGGGGCAAGGGGCATTCAGTACTTC.

CDR3 residues: CASSRLYIDGAYEQYF. DNA for the CDR3: TGTGCCAGCAGTCGCTTATATATAGACGGAGCCTACGAGCAGTACTTC. The chain joins TRBV7-9 to TRBJ2-7; no firm D call. The germline V gene has CDR1 SEHNR and CDR2 FQNEAQ (reference sequence). V shed 6 bases and J shed 2 bases, with 20 bases lying between them. This CDR3 has 16 residues.